A selection of T cell receptor beta chains follows, all from one sample in a study of OX40 agonist ivuxolimab in advanced cancers. Repertoires were generated with immunoSEQ multiplex PCR, while TCRdb's copy carries only in-frame clones and drops some. The sample consists of 75,000 to 100,000 clones, approximately 91% of them appearing once. Sequenced here: CD4+ or CD8+ T cells sorted from blood, sampled in a trial of the OX40 agonist ivuxolimab. These receptors came from an adult with an advanced solid tumor such as melanoma, head and neck, liver or kidney cancer. Each CDR3 is given with its conserved first and last residue. The D gene is left open where the match is weak. Part of the rows lack a size; the others show once, few, many or a class for expanded clones.

j_call | d_call | v_call | clone_size | cdr3_nt | cdr3_aa
TRBJ2-5 | NA | TRBV15 | NA | TGTGCCACCCGGGCGGGGCCACCACAAGAGACCCAGTACTTC | CATRAGPPQETQYF
TRBJ1-5 | NA | TRBV7-6 | few | TGTGCCAGCAGCTTAGATTGGGGTCAGCCCCAGCATTTT | CASSLDWGQPQHF
TRBJ2-7 | TRBD1 | TRBV7-2 | NA | TGTGCCAGCAGCGGGGGACAGGGGCCCTACGAGCAGTACTTC | CASSGGQGPYEQYF
TRBJ2-7 | NA | TRBV5-4 | NA | TGTGCCAGCAGCTCCGGGCAGGCCAGATCCTACGAGCAGTACTTC | CASSSGQARSYEQYF
TRBJ1-4 | NA | TRBV7-8 | NA | TGTGCCAGCAGCTTAGCGCTCGGGGGCACGGGAGAAAAACTGTTTTTT | CASSLALGGTGEKLFF
TRBJ2-7 | NA | TRBV27 | NA | TGTGCCAGCAGTTTAGATAGGGCCAGGGCGACCTACGAGCAGTACTTC | CASSLDRARATYEQYF
TRBJ1-5 | NA | TRBV19 | once | TGTGCCAGTAGTATACGCCCCCCGGGGTATAGCAATCAGCCCCAGCATTTT | CASSIRPPGYSNQPQHF
TRBJ1-1 | NA | TRBV28 | NA | TGTGCCAGCATAACTTTGTTTAGGCCCCTCCTGGGCGCTTTCTTT | CASITLFRPLLGAFF
TRBJ2-1 | TRBD1 | TRBV30 | NA | TGTGCCTGGAGCATCAGACAGGGAAGCTCCTACAATGAGCAGTTCTTC | CAWSIRQGSSYNEQFF
TRBJ2-7 | NA | TRBV5-4 | NA | TGTGCCAGCAGCTTGGGGACTCCCCTGAGCTCCTACGAGCAGTACTTC | CASSLGTPLSSYEQYF
TRBJ2-4 | NA | TRBV6-6 | NA | TGTGCCAGCAGTTCACCCGGGACCGCGTACTTC | CASSSPGTAYF
TRBJ2-3 | TRBD1 | TRBV5-5 | NA | TGTGCCAGCAGCCTCGGGACAGGGAGGACAGATACGCAGTATTTT | CASSLGTGRTDTQYF
TRBJ2-2 | NA | TRBV7-8 | NA | TGTGCCAGCAGCACCCATGGCAGGGGTAACACCGGGGAGCTGTTTTTT | CASSTHGRGNTGELFF
TRBJ2-1 | NA | TRBV6-1 | once | TGTGCCAGCAGTGAATGGACGGAGGGGGCCTACAATGAGCAGTTCTTC | CASSEWTEGAYNEQFF
TRBJ2-6 | NA | TRBV30 | once | TGTGCCTGGAGCGGGGGCTCTGGGGCCAACGTCCTGACTTTC | CAWSGGSGANVLTF
TRBJ2-1 | TRBD2 | TRBV7-6 | once | TGTGCCAGCAGCTCGCTAGCGGGAAACTACAATGAGCAGTTCTTC | CASSSLAGNYNEQFF
TRBJ2-1 | NA | TRBV5-1 | NA | TGCGCCAGCTCCCTAAGGCCATCAGATGGGAATGAGCAGTTCTTC | CASSLRPSDGNEQFF
TRBJ2-3 | TRBD1 | TRBV18 | NA | TGTGCCAGCTCACCCAGGGGGCAAGGAGATACGCAGTATTTT | CASSPRGQGDTQYF
TRBJ1-1 | TRBD1 | TRBV5-1 | NA | TGCGCCAGCAGCCCGTCCCGGGACAGGGTGGGAGCTTTCTTT | CASSPSRDRVGAFF
TRBJ2-1 | NA | TRBV5-1 | NA | TGCGCCAGCAGCTTGGCCAGGGCGAATGAGCAGTTCTTC | CASSLARANEQFF
TRBJ1-1 | NA | TRBV28 | NA | TGTGCCAGCAGTCCCCCAAAGAATGGGGGCACTGAAGCTTTCTTT | CASSPPKNGGTEAFF
TRBJ2-7 | NA | TRBV15 | NA | TGTGCCACCAGCAATCGGGACGAGCAGTACTTC | CATSNRDEQYF
TRBJ1-6 | TRBD1 | TRBV15 | NA | TGTGCCACCAGCAGAGAGACAGGGGGTATTTCACCCCTCCACTTT | CATSRETGGISPLHF
TRBJ1-1 | TRBD1 | TRBV2 | NA | TGTGCCAGCGACGGGCAGGGGGCGATGACTGAAGCTTTCTTT | CASDGQGAMTEAFF
TRBJ2-1 | TRBD2 | TRBV27 | NA | TGTGCCAGCAGTCCACGAGGGAGCGGGAGGGAAAATGAGCAGTTCTTC | CASSPRGSGRENEQFF
TRBJ2-3 | NA | TRBV7-2 | NA | TGTGCCAGCAGCTTAATCCACGGTAGCACAGATACGCAGTATTTT | CASSLIHGSTDTQYF
TRBJ2-7 | NA | TRBV5-1 | NA | TGCGCCAGCAATTCATTGGGCGGTCATTACGAGCAGTACTTC | CASNSLGGHYEQYF
TRBJ1-1 | NA | TRBV2 | few | TGTGCCAGCATGGCAGACATGAACACTGAAGCTTTCTTT | CASMADMNTEAFF
TRBJ1-4 | NA | TRBV5-1 | once | TGCGCCAGCAGCAGCGGCAGTAGTAATTTCAATAATGAAAAACTGTTTTTT | CASSSGSSNFNNEKLFF
TRBJ2-5 | NA | TRBV27 | NA | TGTGCCAGCAGTCCTATCCGATCGGGGCAGATTGGAGAGACCCAGTACTTC | CASSPIRSGQIGETQYF
TRBJ2-1 | TRBD1 | TRBV18 | NA | TGTGCCAGCTCACCCCCACCGGGACAGTCCTACAATGAGCAGTTCTTC | CASSPPPGQSYNEQFF
TRBJ1-4 | NA | TRBV30 | NA | TGTGCCTGGGCCAGGGGTCTCGGGGAAAAACTGTTTTTT | CAWARGLGEKLFF
TRBJ2-4 | NA | TRBV2 | NA | TGTGCCAGCATGGGGGCGACGGTCGGTACCAAAAACATTCAGTACTTC | CASMGATVGTKNIQYF
TRBJ2-1 | TRBD2 | TRBV6-5 | NA | TGTGCCAGCAGCATTAGCGGGAACCCTTACAATGAGCAGTTCTTC | CASSISGNPYNEQFF
TRBJ1-5 | NA | TRBV5-6 | NA | TGTGCCAGCAGCTTTGGCCCCCCCACCCAGCCCCAGCATTTT | CASSFGPPTQPQHF
TRBJ1-2 | NA | TRBV30 | NA | TGTGCCTGGAGGCTTGTACAGGGATACGGCTACACCTTC | CAWRLVQGYGYTF
TRBJ2-1 | NA | TRBV5-1 | NA | TGCGCCAGCAGCCCTCCGGGACAAACCTACAATGAGCAGTTCTTC | CASSPPGQTYNEQFF
TRBJ1-2 | NA | TRBV6-5 | NA | TGTGCCAGCAGTTACCGGGCGGAACCTTACTATGGCTACACCTTC | CASSYRAEPYYGYTF
TRBJ2-7 | TRBD2 | TRBV6-1 | NA | TGTGCCAGCATTCCTTTGGCGGGAGGGCCTGTCGAGCAGTACTTC | CASIPLAGGPVEQYF
TRBJ2-2 | NA | TRBV10-1 | NA | TGCGCCAGCAGCCCAGACGGGAACACCGGGGAGCTGTTTTTT | CASSPDGNTGELFF
TRBJ1-2 | NA | TRBV28 | NA | TGTGCCAGCAGTTTATCTGTGAATGCGAAGGGTGGCTACACCTTC | CASSLSVNAKGGYTF
TRBJ2-5 | NA | TRBV19 | NA | NA | CASTSVGTDQETQYF
TRBJ2-5 | TRBD1 | TRBV6-5 | NA | TGTGCCAGCAGTTACTCGACAGGGGAACGGGAGACCCAGTACTTC | CASSYSTGERETQYF
TRBJ2-3 | NA | TRBV18 | NA | TGTGCCAGCTCACCGGGGACGACAGATACGCAGTATTTT | CASSPGTTDTQYF
TRBJ2-5 | NA | TRBV5-1 | NA | TGCGCCAGCAGCTTGAATACTTGGGGTCAAGAGACCCAGTACTTC | CASSLNTWGQETQYF
TRBJ2-5 | TRBD1 | TRBV5-1 | NA | TGCGCCAGCAGCTTGGGGGGACAGACACAAGAGACCCAGTACTTC | CASSLGGQTQETQYF
TRBJ1-1 | NA | TRBV2 | NA | TGTGCCAGCAGGGCAGAAGCAGCCATGAACACTGAAGCTTTCTTT | CASRAEAAMNTEAFF
TRBJ2-7 | TRBD2 | TRBV6-1 | few | TGTGCCGTTAGAGCGGGACCGAGCTCCTACGAGCAGTACTTC | CAVRAGPSSYEQYF
TRBJ2-7 | NA | TRBV5-1 | NA | TGCGCCAGCAGCGCAGGACCGAGCTCCTACGAGCAGTACTTC | CASSAGPSSYEQYF
TRBJ1-4 | NA | TRBV28 | NA | TGTGCCAGCAGTTTATCAGGGGCTGAAAAACTGTTTTTT | CASSLSGAEKLFF
TRBJ2-5 | TRBD1 | TRBV7-2 | NA | TGTGCCAGCAGCCTAATAAACAGGGGACAAGAGACCCAGTACTTC | CASSLINRGQETQYF
TRBJ2-5 | NA | TRBV7-9 | NA | TGTGCCAGCACTCGGGACTCTCCTTTCGGGACCCAGTACTTC | CASTRDSPFGTQYF
TRBJ2-3 | TRBD2 | TRBV2 | NA | TGTGCCAGTCGACTGGGAACTAGCGCAGATACGCAGTATTTT | CASRLGTSADTQYF
TRBJ1-1 | NA | TRBV19 | NA | TGTGCCAGTAGTAGCCAGTGGAACACTGAAGCTTTCTTT | CASSSQWNTEAFF
TRBJ1-1 | TRBD1 | TRBV10-3 | NA | TGTGCCATCAGTGGACAGGGGATAACTGAAGCTTTCTTT | CAISGQGITEAFF